This T cell receptor (beta chain) stems from a study of beta chain features in type 1 diabetes. Findings and caveats of the study: Insertions at VDJ junctions were less frequent in type 1 diabetes patients. These patients also deleted more nucleotides at the same junctions.

The germline CDR1 and CDR2 sequences are GTSNPN and SVGIG (reference sequence). V lost 0 bases to trimming and J lost 5 bases, with 7 bases between them. CDR3 size: 12 residues. Expressed TCRB transcripts were sequenced, since all the RNA that had been isolated was reverse transcribed. Assay used: immunoSEQ multiplex PCR; TCRdb lists only in-frame clones, some missing. The data show over 150,000 clones, approximately 13% seen once. This clone was observed a handful of times. No antigen is known for it. The sequenced sample consisted of central memory CD4+ T cells from blood. This sequence was found in a woman aged 18-29 years in good health. The chain joins TRBV30 to TRBJ2-5; TRBD1 is a possible D gene (5 bases). CDR3 protein: CAWSVGVETQYF. CDR3 DNA: TGTGCCTGGAGTGTAGGGGTGGAGACCCAGTACTTC. Drawing the rest from reference TRBV30 and TRBJ2-5, the complete variable domain is SQTIHQWPATLVQPVGSPLSLECTVEGTSNPNLYWYRQAAGRGLQLLFYSVGIGQISSEVPQNLSASRPQDRQFILSSKKLLLSDSGFYLCAWSVGVETQYFGPGTRLLVL.